This TCR beta chain stems from a study of shared clonotypes between healthy human individuals. Regarding this clone: One end of the junction does not line up with germline, which may come from a read error. The same CDR3 is also encoded by other DNA sequences in this sample.

CD8 cells regarded as naive lacked CD45RO, were positively chosen for CCR7, and omitted terminally differentiated effector memory CD45RA+ cells. The method was immunoSEQ multiplex PCR; TCRdb's version includes in-frame clones alone and lacks a portion of them. The sample yields around 1.9 million clones, just over 90% seen once. The germline gives CDR1 MNHEY, CDR2 SMNVEV (reference sequence). The length of the CDR3 is 13 residues. The chain has TRBV27 and TRBJ2-7; D may be TRBD1 (6 bases). Sequenced sample: naive CD8+ T cells from PBMCs. This sequence was found in a man younger than 35 in good health. Some clones in this sample may be carry-over from other donors' samples. CDR3 region: CASSLSGDYEQYF. CDR3 bases: TGTGCCAGCAGTCTATCAGGGGACTACGAGCAGTACTTC.